Below, 4 T cell receptor beta chains from the same sample are listed, as sequenced in a study of T-cell reconstitution after alpha-beta-depleted transplantation in children. This sample's TCRbeta library carried unique molecular identifier barcodes. TCRdb itself ran the PCR reads through MiXCR, one entry per CDR3 protein. The sample yields about 210,000 distinct CDR3 sequences, approximately 15% seen once. The source material was PBMCs, mostly from graft donor cells, sampled 360 days after TCRalphabeta/CD19-depleted stem cell transplant. The receptor set was obtained from a male patient between 2 and 10 years old who had a stem cell transplant for acute lymphoblastic leukemia, so the T cells may come from the graft donor.

The chain is built from TRBV7-8 and TRBJ1-4; TRBD1 matches at 7 bases. This CDR3 is built from 16 residues. V was clipped by 2 bases and J by 8 bases; unmatched bases: 11. CDR1 and CDR2 (germline): SGHVS, FQNEAQ. CDR3 nucleotide sequence: TGTGCCAGCAGCTTATCCCCGGGACAGCTAAACGAAAAACTGTTTTTT. Residues: CASSLSPGQLNEKLFF.

In its sample, this clonotype was seen many times. This rearrangement joins TRBV9 to TRBJ1-1, with 8 bases matching TRBD1. V shed 3 bases, J shed 5 bases, and the junction held 12 bases outside the gene matches. Germline values: CDR1 SGDLS, CDR2 YYNGEE. This CDR3 spans 16 amino acids. Here the CDR3 reads CASSDRQGILGTEAFF. As DNA, the CDR3 is TGTGCCAGCAGCGACCGACAGGGGATTTTGGGGACTGAAGCTTTCTTT.

V usage is TRBV27 and J usage is TRBJ2-1; 8 nucleotides match TRBD1. CDR1 is MNHEY and CDR2 is SMNVEV in the germline V gene (reference sequence). This CDR3 spans 17 amino acids. V was pared by 5 bases and J by 7 bases, with 16 bases of the junction left unmatched. The CDR3 spells CASSTSGGSRFFNEQFF. The DNA of the CDR3 is TGTGCCAGCAGTACCTCAGGGGGCAGCCGATTTTTTAATGAGCAGTTCTTC.

J is TRBJ2-7 and V is TRBV20-1; 8 bases map to TRBD1. The J segment lost 7 bases and the V segment lost 3 bases, leaving 11 bases of the junction unmatched. From germline, CDR1 is DFQATT and CDR2 SNEGSKA (reference sequence). There are 14 residues in the CDR3. The CDR3 DNA follows: TGCAGTGCTAGTGCCCCGCAGGGGGCGGGGGAGCAGTACTTC. Translation: CSASAPQGAGEQYF.